This TCR beta chain was recovered during a study of regulatory T cells in long-lasting Graves disease. Arm-PCR of CDR3 regions and iRepertoire HTBI primers were the basis on which TCR beta libraries were built. One entry per CDR3 protein results from TCRdb running MiXCR on the multiplex PCR reads. This sample has roughly 400,000 distinct CDR3 sequences, with around 20% found just once. Stated time point: persistent/refractory GD, antithyroid drugs over 5 years with positive TRAb. Extracted RNA from PBMCs served as the source of the TCR library. This clonotype was seen ten or more times. The receptor was isolated from a female donor with Graves disease. This specimen was peripheral blood mononuclear cells (PBMCs), taken when the disease was refractory, from a patient treated with antithyroid drugs.

As DNA, the CDR3 is TGTGCCAGCAGTCTCGGGTCCCCCTACGAGCAGTACTTC. Residues: CASSLGSPYEQYF. The chain joins TRBV27 to TRBJ2-7; unclear D gene. There are 13 residues in the CDR3. Germline V lookup: CDR1 MNHEY, CDR2 SMNVEV (reference sequence). V dropped 5 bases and J dropped 2 bases, with 10 bases sitting between them.